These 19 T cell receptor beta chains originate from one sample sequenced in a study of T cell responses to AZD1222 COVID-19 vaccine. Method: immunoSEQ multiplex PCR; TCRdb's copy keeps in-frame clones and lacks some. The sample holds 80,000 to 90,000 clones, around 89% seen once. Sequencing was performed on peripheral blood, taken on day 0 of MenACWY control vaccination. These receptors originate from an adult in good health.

The CDR3 DNA sequence: TGCGCCAGCAGCCCCACGACAGCTCAGAACTATGGCTACACCTTC. Protein product: CASSPTTAQNYGYTF. The V call is TRBV4-1, the J call TRBJ1-2, with a tentative D call TRBD1 (5 bases). Germline loops: CDR1 MGHRA, CDR2 YSYEKL. V was trimmed by 4 bases and J by 2 bases, leaving 14 bases between them. This CDR3 is built from 15 residues.

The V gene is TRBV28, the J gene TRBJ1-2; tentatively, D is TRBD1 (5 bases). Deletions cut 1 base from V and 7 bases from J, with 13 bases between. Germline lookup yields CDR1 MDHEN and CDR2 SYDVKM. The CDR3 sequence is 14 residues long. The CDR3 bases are TGTGCCAGCAGTTTATATCCCAGGGTCTCTGGCTACACCTTC. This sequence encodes CASSLYPRVSGYTF.

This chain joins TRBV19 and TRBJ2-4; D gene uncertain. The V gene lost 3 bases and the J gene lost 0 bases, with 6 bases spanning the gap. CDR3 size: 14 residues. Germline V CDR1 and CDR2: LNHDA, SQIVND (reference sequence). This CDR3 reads CASSIQEAKNIQYF. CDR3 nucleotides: TGTGCCAGTAGTATTCAGGAAGCCAAAAACATTCAGTACTTC.

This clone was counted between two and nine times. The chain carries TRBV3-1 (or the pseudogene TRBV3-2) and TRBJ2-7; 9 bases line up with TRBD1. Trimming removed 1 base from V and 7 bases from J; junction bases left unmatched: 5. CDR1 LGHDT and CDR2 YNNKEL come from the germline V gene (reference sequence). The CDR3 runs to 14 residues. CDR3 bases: TGTGCCAGCAGCCAAGCACAGGGGGCGCGAGAGCAGTACTTC. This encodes CASSQAQGAREQYF.

The CDR3 sequence is CASSFYGRADEQYF. The CDR3 DNA sequence: TGTGCCAGCAGCTTTTACGGCAGGGCGGACGAGCAGTACTTC. The chain joins TRBV5-4 to TRBJ2-7; maybe TRBD1 (5 bases). This CDR3 has 14 residues. Germline V lookup: CDR1 SGHNT, CDR2 YYREEE (reference sequence). The V gene lost 2 bases and the J gene lost 5 bases, with 14 bases spanning the gap. Filled out from reference TRBV5-4 and TRBJ2-7, the complete variable domain reads ETGVTQSPTHLIKTRGQQVTLRCSSQSGHNTVSWYQQALGQGPQFIFQYYREEENGRGNFPPRFSGLQFPNYSSELNVNALELDDSALYLCASSFYGRADEQYFGPGTRLTVT.

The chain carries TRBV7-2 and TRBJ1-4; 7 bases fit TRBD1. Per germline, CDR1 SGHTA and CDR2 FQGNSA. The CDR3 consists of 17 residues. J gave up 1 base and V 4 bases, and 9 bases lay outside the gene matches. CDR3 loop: CASSYRQGWRTNEKLFF. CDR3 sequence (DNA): TGTGCCAGCAGCTACCGACAGGGTTGGAGAACTAATGAAAAACTGTTTTTT.

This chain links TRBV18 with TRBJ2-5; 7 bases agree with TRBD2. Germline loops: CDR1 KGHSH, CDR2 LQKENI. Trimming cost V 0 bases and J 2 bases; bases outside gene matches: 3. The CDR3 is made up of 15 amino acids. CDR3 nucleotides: TGTGCCAGCTCACCACCGGGGGGGGTTCAAGAGACCCAGTACTTC. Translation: CASSPPGGVQETQYF.

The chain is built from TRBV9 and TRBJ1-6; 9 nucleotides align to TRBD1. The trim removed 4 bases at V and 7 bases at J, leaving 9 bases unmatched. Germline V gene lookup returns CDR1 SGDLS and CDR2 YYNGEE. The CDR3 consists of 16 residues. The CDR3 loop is CASSYGTGRENSPLHF. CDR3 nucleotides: TGTGCCAGCAGCTACGGGACAGGGAGGGAAAATTCACCCCTCCACTTT.

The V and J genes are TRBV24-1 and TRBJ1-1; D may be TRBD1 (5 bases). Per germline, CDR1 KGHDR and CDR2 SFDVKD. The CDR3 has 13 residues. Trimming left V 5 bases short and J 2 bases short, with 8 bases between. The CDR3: CATSGQSNTEAFF. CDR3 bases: TGTGCCACCAGTGGACAGTCAAACACTGAAGCTTTCTTT.

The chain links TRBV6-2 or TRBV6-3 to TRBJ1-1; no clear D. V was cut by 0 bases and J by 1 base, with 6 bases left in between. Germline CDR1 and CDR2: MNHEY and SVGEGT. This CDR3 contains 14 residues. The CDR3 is CASSYSAGNTEAFF. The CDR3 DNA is TGTGCCAGCAGTTACTCGGCCGGGAACACTGAAGCTTTCTTT.

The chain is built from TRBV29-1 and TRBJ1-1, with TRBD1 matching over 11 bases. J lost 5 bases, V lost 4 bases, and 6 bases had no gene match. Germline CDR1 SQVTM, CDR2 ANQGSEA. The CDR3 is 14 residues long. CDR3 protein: CSVARGTGGTEAFF. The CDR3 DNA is TGCAGCGTTGCAAGGGGGACAGGGGGTACTGAAGCTTTCTTT.

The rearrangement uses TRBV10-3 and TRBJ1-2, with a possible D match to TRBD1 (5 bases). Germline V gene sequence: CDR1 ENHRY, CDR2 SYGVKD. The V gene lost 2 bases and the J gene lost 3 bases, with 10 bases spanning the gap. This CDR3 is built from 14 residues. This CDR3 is CAISEGMGDYGYTF. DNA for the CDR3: TGTGCCATCAGTGAGGGGATGGGGGACTATGGCTACACCTTC.

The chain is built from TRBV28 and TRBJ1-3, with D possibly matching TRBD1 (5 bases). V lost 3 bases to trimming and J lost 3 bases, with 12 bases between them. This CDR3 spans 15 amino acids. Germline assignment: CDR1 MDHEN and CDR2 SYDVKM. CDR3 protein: CASSFIREIGNTIYF. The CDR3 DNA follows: TGTGCCAGCAGTTTTATCAGGGAGATTGGAAACACCATATATTTT.

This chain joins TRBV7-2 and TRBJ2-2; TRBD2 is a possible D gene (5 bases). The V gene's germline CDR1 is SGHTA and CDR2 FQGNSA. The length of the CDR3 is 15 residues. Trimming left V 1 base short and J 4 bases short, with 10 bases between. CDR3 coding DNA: TGTGCCAGCAGCTTAGGATATGGAGGCACCGGGGAGCTGTTTTTT. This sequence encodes CASSLGYGGTGELFF.

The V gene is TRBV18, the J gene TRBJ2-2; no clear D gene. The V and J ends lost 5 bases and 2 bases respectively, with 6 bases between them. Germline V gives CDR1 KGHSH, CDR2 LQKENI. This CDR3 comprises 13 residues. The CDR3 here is CASSDRNTGELFF. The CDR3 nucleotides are TGTGCCAGCTCAGACCGCAACACCGGGGAGCTGTTTTTT.

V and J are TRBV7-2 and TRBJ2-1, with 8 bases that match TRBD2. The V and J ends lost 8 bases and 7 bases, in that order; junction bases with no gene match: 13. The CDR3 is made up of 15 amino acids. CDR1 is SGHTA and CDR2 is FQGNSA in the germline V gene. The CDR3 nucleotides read TGTGCCAGCGGATCCGGGGGGGCGCTTGTAAATGAGCAGTTCTTC. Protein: CASGSGGALVNEQFF. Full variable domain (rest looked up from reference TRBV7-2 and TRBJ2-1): GAGVSQSPSNKVTEKGKDVELRCDPISGHTALYWYRQSLGQGLEFLIYFQGNSAPDKSGLPSDRFSAERTGGSVSTLTIQRTQQEDSAVYLCASGSGGALVNEQFFGPGTRLTVL.

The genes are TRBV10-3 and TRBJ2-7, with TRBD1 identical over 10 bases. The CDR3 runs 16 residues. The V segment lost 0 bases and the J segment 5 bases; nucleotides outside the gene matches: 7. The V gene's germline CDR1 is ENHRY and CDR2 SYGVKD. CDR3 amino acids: CAISESKGQGSNEQYF. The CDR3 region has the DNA TGTGCCATCAGTGAGTCGAAGGGACAGGGGTCCAACGAGCAGTACTTC.

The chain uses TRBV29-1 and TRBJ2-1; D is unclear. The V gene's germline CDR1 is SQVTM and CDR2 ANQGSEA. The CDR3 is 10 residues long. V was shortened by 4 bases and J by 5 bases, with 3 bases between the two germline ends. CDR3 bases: TGCAGCGTTGGCAACAATGAGCAGTTCTTC. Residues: CSVGNNEQFF.

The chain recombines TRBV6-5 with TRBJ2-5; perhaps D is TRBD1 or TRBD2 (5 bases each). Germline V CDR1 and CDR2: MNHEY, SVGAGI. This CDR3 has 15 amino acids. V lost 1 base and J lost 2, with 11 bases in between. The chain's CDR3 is CASSYFGTTQETQYF. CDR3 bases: TGTGCCAGCAGTTACTTCGGGACCACGCAAGAGACCCAGTACTTC.